This TCR beta chain was obtained from a study of cytomegalovirus exposure and HLA in healthy donors. Whole-study results and caveats: Reports credit the classifier with highly specific, highly sensitive diagnosis of cytomegalovirus status.

The germline V gene encodes CDR1 SGHNT and CDR2 YENEEA. The CDR3 runs to 19 residues. The germline V and J ends were trimmed by 5 bases and 0 bases, with 23 bases remaining between them. Using immunoSEQ multiplex PCR, the repertoire was profiled, and TCRdb retains in-frame clones only, with some absent. The profile shows 60,000 to 85,000 clones, 85% to 95% of them singletons. Note on this clone: Its specificity is not known.

Among the 100 to 150 subjects of the validation cohort, separate from the approximately 670-subject first cohort, were the donors. The sample was PBMCs. The clonotype was recovered from a man in his late teens or twenties in good health and CMV-seropositive. The chain uses TRBV11-3 and TRBJ1-3, with D tentatively TRBD1 (6 bases). The CDR3 reads CASSRDGLPKGDSGNTIYF. In DNA form, the CDR3 reads TGTGCCAGCAGCCGGGACGGTCTCCCCAAGGGGGACTCTGGAAACACCATATATTTT. The full variable domain, completed using reference TRBV11-3 and TRBJ1-3, is EAGVVQSPRYKIIEKKQPVAFWCNPISGHNTLYWYLQNLGQGPELLIRYENEEAVDDSQLPKDRFSAERLKGVDSTLKIQPAELGDSAVYLCASSRDGLPKGDSGNTIYFGEGSWLTVV.